A selection of T cell receptor beta chains follows, all from one sample in a study of T cells expressing NK-cell markers. TCRdb reprocessed the 5' RACE reads; each CDR3 protein has one entry and no DNA is given. This sample's table has around 470,000 distinct CDR3 sequences. The sequenced sample consisted of blood T cells: a sorted CD56 or NKG2C T cell subset, CD4+ or CD8+ T cells, or bulk PBMC T cells (not recorded which). These receptors were collected from a woman between 50 and 59 years old in good health. Each CDR3 is given with its conserved first and last residue.

J: TRBJ1-2
V: TRBV12-5
CDR3: CASGLVSGGAYGYTF

J: TRBJ2-1
V: TRBV9
CDR3: CASSARLPGLAGEGEQFF

J: TRBJ1-2
V: TRBV5-1
CDR3: CASSPAGEHYGYTF

J: TRBJ2-3
V: TRBV5-1
CDR3: CASSLRASSTDTQYF

J: TRBJ1-2
V: TRBV15
CDR3: CATSRDRSGSGYTF

J: TRBJ2-1
V: TRBV4-1
CDR3: CASSQDPPTGTSGRNEQFF

J: TRBJ2-7
V: TRBV29-1
CDR3: CSVRMDRNYEQYF

J: TRBJ1-6
V: TRBV14
CDR3: CASSQRLRGPLHF

J: TRBJ2-6
V: TRBV5-1
CDR3: CASTGGANVLTF

J: TRBJ2-1
V: TRBV6-1
CDR3: CASMAGHYNEQFF

J: TRBJ1-4
V: TRBV20-1
CDR3: CSAVGGLNEKLFF

J: TRBJ2-7
V: TRBV5-1
CDR3: CASSWDRGAEQYF

J: TRBJ2-5
V: TRBV6-5
CDR3: CASRGGRKETQYF

J: TRBJ2-1
V: TRBV7-3
CDR3: CASSLIAGGPKNEQFF

J: TRBJ2-7
V: TRBV14
CDR3: CASSYRLGAGSYEQYF

J: TRBJ2-1
V: TRBV15
CDR3: CATSSISGKRYEQFF

J: TRBJ2-7
V: TRBV2
CDR3: CASRNRYYEQYF

J: TRBJ1-2
V: TRBV12-3/TRBV12-4
CDR3: CASSLVDRGGYTF

J: TRBJ2-3
V: TRBV27
CDR3: CASSLLGSTQYF

J: TRBJ1-2
V: TRBV5-1
CDR3: CASSLDLKGGRYTF

J: TRBJ2-5
V: TRBV20-1
CDR3: CSARDKGTQYF

J: TRBJ2-5
V: TRBV15
CDR3: CATSRAGTGATRQETQYF

J: TRBJ1-2
V: TRBV27
CDR3: CASSKQGGGYTF

J: TRBJ1-4
V: TRBV29-1
CDR3: CSVSEDPRAPKLFF

J: TRBJ1-6
V: TRBV20-1
CDR3: CSARDGSGNSPLHF

J: TRBJ2-6
V: TRBV2
CDR3: CASSSDQLSGANVLTF

J: TRBJ2-1
V: TRBV25-1
CDR3: CASRGLAKYNEQFF

J: TRBJ2-1
V: TRBV28
CDR3: CASSLVPAYNEQFF

J: TRBJ2-7
V: TRBV7-2
CDR3: CASSLGERTNYEQYF

J: TRBJ1-1
V: TRBV7-6
CDR3: CASSLNWDSNTEAFF

J: TRBJ2-3
V: TRBV19
CDR3: CASSITSGLSTDTQYF

J: TRBJ2-1
V: TRBV7-9
CDR3: CASSFRDDEQFF

J: TRBJ2-1
V: TRBV5-6
CDR3: CASSFSWTGRANNEQFF

J: TRBJ2-1
V: TRBV14
CDR3: CASRRLGNNEQFF

J: TRBJ2-3
V: TRBV20-1
CDR3: CSAKILADTQYF

J: TRBJ1-4
V: TRBV12-3/TRBV12-4
CDR3: CASSFWGSQGEKLFF

J: TRBJ1-2
V: TRBV6-2/TRBV6-3
CDR3: CASRPGQGQYYYGYTF

J: TRBJ2-2
V: TRBV27
CDR3: CATFGLAGGLPTGELFF

J: TRBJ2-3
V: TRBV10-3
CDR3: CAISRGLAEGPDTQYF

J: TRBJ2-3
V: TRBV5-1
CDR3: CASRSRGIIRDTQYF

J: TRBJ2-6
V: TRBV4-1
CDR3: CASLDLYGANVLTF

J: TRBJ2-3
V: TRBV7-9
CDR3: CASSPRRAGGTDTQYF

J: TRBJ2-1
V: TRBV4-1
CDR3: CASSQDQPGRVQEQFF

J: TRBJ2-5
V: TRBV11-3
CDR3: CASSLAAYQETQYF

J: TRBJ2-1
V: TRBV29-1
CDR3: CSSGTGVREQFF

J: TRBJ1-4
V: TRBV18
CDR3: CASSPLGTGDGKLFF

J: TRBJ2-2
V: TRBV20-1
CDR3: CSAQGGLAGDRAGELFF

J: TRBJ1-5
V: TRBV25-1
CDR3: CASRASGNQPQHF

J: TRBJ1-2
V: TRBV5-1
CDR3: CASSSGIGTEYGYTF

J: TRBJ2-7
V: TRBV12-3/TRBV12-4
CDR3: CASSSERPGEQYF

J: TRBJ2-2
V: TRBV5-1
CDR3: CASSLLSGRAVNTGELFF

J: TRBJ2-3
V: TRBV5-1
CDR3: CASSSGLATPPRDTDTQYF

J: TRBJ2-7
V: TRBV29-1
CDR3: CSVKSTGTAHEQYF

J: TRBJ1-4
V: TRBV29-1
CDR3: CSVAVVDEKLFF

J: TRBJ1-5
V: TRBV27
CDR3: CASRDSWSNQPQHF

J: TRBJ2-6
V: TRBV10-1
CDR3: CASREGLSSGANVLTF

J: TRBJ2-5
V: TRBV3-1
CDR3: CASSQQAATQETQYF

J: TRBJ1-5
V: TRBV21-1
CDR3: CASSNIPGRKNQPQHF

J: TRBJ2-2
V: TRBV5-1
CDR3: CASSLSGSGSGELFF

J: TRBJ2-7
V: TRBV11-2
CDR3: CASRATGGEQYF